This TCR beta chain appears in the sequencing data of a study of cytomegalovirus exposure and HLA in healthy donors. Study conclusions and caveats: Specificity for CMV antigens was confirmed in vitro for a few of the CMV-associated chains. Most CMV-associated TCR beta chains appeared HLA-restricted in a later analysis.

The germline V and J ends were trimmed by 8 bases and 5 bases, with 7 bases remaining between them. From germline, CDR1 is DFQATT and CDR2 SNEGSKA (reference sequence). The CDR3 consists of 11 residues. This clone has more than one count but fewer than ten. The antigen is undetermined. The PCR made use of 60 Vbeta and 13 Jbeta primers. Generated by immunoSEQ multiplex PCR, the TCRdb table keeps only in-frame clones and is missing some. The data show some 85,000 clones, 78% seen once. The specimen was PBMCs. This sequence was found in a man between 18 and 35 years old in good health and CMV-seropositive. V and J are TRBV20-1 and TRBJ2-6; D is ambiguous. The CDR3 DNA follows: TGCAGTCGGTACCGGGCCAACGTCCTGACTTTC. Its translation is CSRYRANVLTF.